These 25 T cell receptor beta chains were all obtained from the same sample, sequenced in a study of CD8 T cells in ankylosing spondylitis. Overall study findings and caveats: Characteristic, it appeared, of ankylosing spondylitis blood was a TCR beta motif of eight highly homologous variants.

MiXCR, applied by TCRdb to the 5' RACE reads, yields one record per CDR3 protein. This table holds more than 650,000 distinct CDR3 sequences, 12% found once. No antigen has been assigned to these receptors. The sample consisted of blood, either unsorted or a sorted T cell fraction (not recorded which). The receptors originated from a male donor with ankylosing spondylitis.

For this clonotype: One end of the junction is discordant with germline, which a read error may explain. The chain combines TRBV25-1 with TRBJ2-2; TRBD2 might be the D (5 bases). The CDR3 totals 16 residues. Germline-derived CDR1 and CDR2 are MGHDK and SYGVNS. The CDR3 here is CASSESRGSKTGELFF. CDR3 sequence (DNA): TGTGCCAGCAGTGAATCCCGGGGATCGAAAACCGGGGAGCTGTTTTTT.

This clonotype was seen repeatedly, ten times or more. The chain carries TRBV20-1 and TRBJ1-5; D gene ambiguous. Per the germline V gene, CDR1 is DFQATT and CDR2 is SNEGSKA (reference sequence). With 3 bases removed from V and 0 bases from J, the gap between germline ends came to 6 bases. The CDR3 has 13 amino acids. CDR3 protein: CSARRDSNQPQHF. As DNA, the CDR3 is TGCAGTGCTAGGAGGGATAGCAATCAGCCCCAGCATTTT.

The rearrangement joins TRBV6-5 to TRBJ1-1; D unresolved. Germline V lookup: CDR1 MNHEY, CDR2 SVGAGI. V lost 3 bases to trimming and J lost 1 base, with 9 bases between them. CDR3 length: 14 amino acids. CDR3 nucleotides: TGTGCCAGCAGTTATATGGCCCGGAACACTGAAGCTTTCTTT. Its translation is CASSYMARNTEAFF.

V gene TRBV20-1 combines with J gene TRBJ1-2, with a possible D match to TRBD1 (5 bases). Between the trimmed V and J ends, which lost 4 bases and 5 bases, there was a span of 11 bases. This CDR3 region has 12 residues. CDR1 DFQATT and CDR2 SNEGSKA come from the germline V gene (reference sequence). CDR3 loop: CSAKGVGYGYTF. In DNA, the CDR3 is TGCAGTGCTAAAGGGGTGGGATATGGCTACACCTTC.

This chain uses TRBV20-1 with TRBJ1-1, with D unclear. Germline CDR1 and CDR2: DFQATT and SNEGSKA (reference sequence). This CDR3 comprises 11 residues. V was cut by 5 bases and J by 5 bases, with 9 bases left in between. DNA for the CDR3: TGCAGTGCTCCCGGATGGACTGAAGCTTTCTTT. Protein: CSAPGWTEAFF.

The chain carries TRBV20-1 and TRBJ2-3; TRBD2 matches at 7 bases. Germline trimming cut 5 bases from V and 5 bases from J; bases unmatched to any gene: 13. The CDR3 loop spans 15 amino acids. CDR1 and CDR2 from the germline V gene are DFQATT and SNEGSKA (reference sequence). The CDR3 coding sequence is TGCAGTGCTGCAAGGGACCTTAAGCGGGGAGATACGCAGTATTTT. This encodes CSAARDLKRGDTQYF.

J is TRBJ2-7 and V is TRBV6-1; D call uncertain. The CDR3 consists of 12 residues. V was cut by 1 base and J by 6 bases, with 7 bases left in between. Germline values: CDR1 MNHNS, CDR2 SASEGT. CDR3 nucleotide sequence: TGTGCCAGCAGTGAAGGGGTGAGCGAGCAGTACTTC. It yields the protein CASSEGVSEQYF.

The chain joins TRBV30 to TRBJ1-2, with D possibly being TRBD1 (6 bases). The CDR3 runs to 16 residues. CDR1 GTSNPN and CDR2 SVGIG come from the germline V gene (reference sequence). V was clipped by 3 bases and J by 5 bases, with 22 bases between them. DNA of the CDR3: TGTGCCTGGAGGGAGCTATCGTGGGGGGCGCGGTATGGCTACACCTTC. This gives the protein CAWRELSWGARYGYTF.

The rearrangement joins TRBV20-1 to TRBJ2-1, with TRBD2 matching over 11 bases. Trimming removed 8 bases from V and 7 bases from J; junction bases left unmatched: 10. CDR3 length equals 14 residues. The V gene's germline CDR1 is DFQATT and CDR2 SNEGSKA (reference sequence). CDR3 DNA sequence: TGCAGTACCCTAAGGACTAGCGGGTCGAATGAGCAGTTCTTC. It yields the protein CSTLRTSGSNEQFF.

This clonotype appeared many times. The chain employs TRBV28 and TRBJ2-5; 11 nucleotides agree with TRBD2. CDR1 is MDHEN and CDR2 is SYDVKM in the germline V gene. The length of the CDR3 is 17 residues. J lost 6 bases, V lost 6 bases, and 15 bases had no gene match. CDR3 in DNA: TGTGCCAGCAGACGAACTTTTAGCGGGAGGGCTGAACAGACCCAGTACTTC. It yields the protein CASRRTFSGRAEQTQYF.

CDR3 nucleotides: TGTGCCAGCTCACTCGGGACAGGGCACCAGCGGGGGACCTACGAGCAGTACTTC. Encoded protein: CASSLGTGHQRGTYEQYF. This sequence joins TRBV18 and TRBJ2-7, with D perhaps matching TRBD1 (9 bases). V lost 4 bases, J lost 2 bases, and 24 bases lay in between. From germline, CDR1 is KGHSH and CDR2 LQKENI. The CDR3 extends over 18 amino acids.

This sequence joins TRBV27 and TRBJ1-4; D may be TRBD1 (5 bases). The CDR3 consists of 17 residues. The V gene lost 4 bases and the J gene lost 5 bases, with 20 bases spanning the gap. The germline V gene encodes CDR1 MNHEY and CDR2 SMNVEV (reference sequence). CDR3: CASSWQGTGRGNEKLFF. The CDR3 DNA sequence: TGTGCCAGCAGTTGGCAGGGTACCGGGCGGGGGAATGAAAAACTGTTTTTT.

This sequence joins TRBV6-2 or TRBV6-3 and TRBJ2-3, with TRBD2 identical over 11 bases. The germline V gene encodes CDR1 MNHEY and CDR2 SVGEGT. This CDR3 has 18 amino acids. Trimming took 2 bases from V and 2 from J; bases not matched to a gene: 9. The CDR3 loop is CASSYTTGTSGPTDTQYF. The CDR3 DNA reads TGTGCCAGCAGTTACACTACCGGGACTAGCGGACCCACAGATACGCAGTATTTT.

This clonotype appeared many times. This chain connects TRBV7-2 to TRBJ2-7, with D maybe TRBD1 (5 bases). V was shortened by 5 bases and J by 0 bases, with 11 bases between the two germline ends. Germline CDR1 SGHTA, CDR2 FQGNSA. This CDR3 spans 14 amino acids. The CDR3 here is CASSPQGSSYEQYF. The CDR3 coding sequence is TGTGCCAGCAGCCCCCAGGGCAGCTCCTACGAGCAGTACTTC.

The J gene is TRBJ1-5, the V gene TRBV18; D uncertain. The CDR3 totals 17 residues. Trimming cost V 2 bases and J 0 bases, with 14 bases left between them. CDR1 and CDR2 (germline): KGHSH, LQKENI. CDR3 in amino acids: CASSPSMRLHSNQPQHF. The CDR3 DNA is TGTGCCAGCTCACCATCTATGAGGCTTCATAGCAATCAGCCCCAGCATTTT.

This clonotype was detected ten times or more. The genes are TRBV18 and TRBJ2-3; a weak D match, TRBD2 (6 bases). CDR1 and CDR2 (germline): KGHSH, LQKENI. Trimming took 8 bases from V and 2 from J, leaving 17 bases between them. The CDR3 runs to 15 residues. The CDR3 is CASVPSAGATDTQYF. Here the CDR3 DNA reads TGTGCCAGCGTTCCTAGCGCCGGAGCCACAGATACGCAGTATTTT.

This clonotype was observed a few times. The rearrangement links TRBV7-2 to TRBJ1-2; a weak D match, TRBD1 (5 bases). V lost 6 bases, J lost 3 bases, and 11 bases lay in between. The germline CDR1 and CDR2 sequences are SGHTA and FQGNSA. The CDR3 is 13 residues long. CDR3 loop: CASRQDTYYGYTF. CDR3 nucleotides: TGTGCCAGCAGACAGGACACCTACTATGGCTACACCTTC.

Ten or more counts support this clonotype. J is TRBJ1-2 and V is TRBV29-1; D uncertain. The V and J ends lost 3 bases and 8 bases respectively, with 16 bases between them. Germline CDR1 SQVTM, CDR2 ANQGSEA. This CDR3 spans 13 amino acids. The CDR3 is CSVDKVGDGGYTF. The CDR3 DNA reads TGCAGCGTTGATAAGGTTGGAGATGGCGGCTACACCTTC. The full variable domain, its missing parts supplied by reference TRBV29-1 and TRBJ1-2, is SAVISQKPSRDICQRGTSLTIQCQVDSQVTMMFWYRQQPGQSLTLIATANQGSEATYESGFVIDKFPISRPNLTFSTLTVSNMSPEDSSIYLCSVDKVGDGGYTFGSGTRLTVV.

In this sample, this clonotype turned up many times. V gene TRBV29-1 combines with J gene TRBJ2-3, with D tentatively TRBD1 (5 bases). CDR1 and CDR2 from the germline V gene are SQVTM and ANQGSEA. V dropped 3 bases and J dropped 4 bases, with 8 bases sitting between them. The CDR3 loop spans 12 amino acids. The CDR3 here is CSVDKGADTQYF. Written as DNA, the CDR3 is TGCAGCGTTGATAAAGGGGCAGATACGCAGTATTTT.

This clonotype has more than one count but fewer than ten. The chain carries TRBV20-1 and TRBJ1-5; D is possibly TRBD1 (6 bases). V was pared by 3 bases and J by 6 bases, with 18 bases between. Germline V CDR1 and CDR2: DFQATT, SNEGSKA (reference sequence). This CDR3 is built from 15 residues. The CDR3 region is CSASPNGGGGQPQHF. CDR3 DNA: TGCAGTGCTAGTCCGAATGGGGGGGGCGGTCAGCCCCAGCATTTT.

This clonotype came up a few times. The chain links TRBV7-9 to TRBJ2-5; 7 bases align to TRBD1. With 5 bases clipped from V and 2 bases from J, the junction kept 11 bases outside the gene matches. The CDR3 covers 16 residues. Germline V gene data show CDR1 as SEHNR and CDR2 as FQNEAQ (reference sequence). In DNA form, the CDR3 reads TGTGCCAGCAGCCCGCCCCGACAGGGAGTACAAGAGACCCAGTACTTC. Its translation: CASSPPRQGVQETQYF.

V usage is TRBV7-6 and J usage is TRBJ2-1, with a possible D match to TRBD2 (6 bases). V was cut by 5 bases and J by 3 bases, with 17 bases left in between. The germline V gene encodes CDR1 SGHVS and CDR2 FNYEAQ. The CDR3 sequence is 16 residues long. Here the CDR3 reads CASSPGGGNFYNEQFF. CDR3 nucleotide sequence: TGTGCCAGCAGCCCCGGTGGGGGGAACTTCTACAATGAGCAGTTCTTC.

This clonotype was found a few times. Mismatch with germline at one junction end may stem from a read error. This chain links TRBV10-3 with TRBJ2-7; TRBD1 might be the D (7 bases). CDR3 size: 13 residues. CDR1 ENHRY and CDR2 SYGVKD come from the germline V gene. CDR3 DNA: TGTGCCATCAGTGAGTCGAGGGCGGGACAGACCACCTTC. Residues: CAISESRAGQTTF.

This clonotype was observed a few times. The CDR3 sequence is CASSKGTLELEAFF. The DNA for the CDR3 is TGTGCCAGCAGCAAAGGGACACTTGAGCTTGAAGCTTTCTTT. V is TRBV9 and J is TRBJ1-1, with a tentative D call TRBD1 (6 bases). The germline CDR1 and CDR2 sequences are SGDLS and YYNGEE. The V and J ends lost 4 bases and 7 bases respectively, with 17 bases between them. The CDR3 length is 14 residues.

The CDR3 sequence is CASSYSNSNYGYTF. CDR3 coding DNA: TGTGCCAGCAGTTACTCGAATTCTAACTATGGCTACACCTTC. The chain carries TRBV6-5 and TRBJ1-2; D gene unclear. CDR1 is MNHEY and CDR2 is SVGAGI in the germline V gene. CDR3 length: 14 amino acids. The V and J ends lost 0 bases and 0 bases respectively, with 5 bases between them.